Listed below are T cell receptor beta chains from one sample, sequenced in a study of T cells after yellow fever vaccination. MiXCR was run by TCRdb on the 5' RACE reads, yielding one entry per CDR3 protein. The sample holds around 590,000 distinct CDR3 sequences, around an eighth seen once. The specimen comprised PBMCs, sampled on the day of the yellow fever booster vaccination. The receptors stem from a man aged 25 to 45 who received the YFV17D yellow fever vaccine. CDR3s leave out the opening cysteine and the closing phenylalanine or tryptophan. The D gene is left open where the match is weak.

>TRBJ2-4|TRBV6-1|.
ASSNKLYGKNIQY
>TRBJ2-5|TRBV5-1|TRBD2
ASSIIAGGTEETQY
>TRBJ2-3|TRBV11-2|TRBD2
ASSLGTSGNLQY
>TRBJ2-2|TRBV6-1|.
ASSPQGGSTGELF
>TRBJ2-3|TRBV6-5|.
ASSSPVRAQY
>TRBJ2-1|TRBV10-3|.
AISGPGAYNEQF
>TRBJ2-7|TRBV18|.
ASSGPDRPPYEQY
>TRBJ2-1|TRBV5-6|TRBD1
ASSLPGQAYNEQF
>TRBJ2-2|TRBV3-1|.
ASQHSNTGELF
>TRBJ2-1|TRBV3-1|.
ASSQDRSQWI
>TRBJ2-5|TRBV5-1|.
ASSWGDSYQETQY
>TRBJ2-3|TRBV29-1|TRBD1
SDLQGRDTQY
>TRBJ2-7|TRBV20-1|.
SAFTGTGYEQY
>TRBJ2-7|TRBV28|TRBD2
ASSLIASGTYEQY
>TRBJ1-5|TRBV10-3|.
AIGPRGRGPNQPQH
>TRBJ1-6|TRBV5-1|TRBD1
ASTLGTGGSYNSPLH
>TRBJ2-6|TRBV29-1|.
SSLTTSRSGANVLT
>TRBJ2-2|TRBV7-3|TRBD2
ASSSGTSGMNTGELF
>TRBJ2-3|TRBV6-5|.
ASSYFGRNTDTQY
>TRBJ2-5|TRBV18|TRBD2
ASQRTRGETQY